Described below is a single T cell receptor (beta chain) sequence and its context. Its antigen is undetermined. The V gene's germline CDR1 is SGHAT and CDR2 FQNNGV. V dropped 6 bases and J dropped 4; count of bases not matched to a gene: 8. The CDR3 runs 15 residues. The data belong to a study of beta chain features in type 1 diabetes. At the level of the study: Investigators examined approximately 100,000,000 sorted cells across all samples. Study observations and caveats: Whether TCRB rearrangement is influenced by HLA type was left unresolved in this analysis.

Of the isolated RNA, all was reverse transcribed, and so the sequenced material was expressed TCRB transcripts. The table came from immunoSEQ multiplex PCR; TCRdb's copy has only in-frame clones and leaves some out. The sample lists approximately 150,000 clones; approximately 9.8% were seen once. CD4+ cells of the naive, central memory, regulatory and stem cell-like memory types were sorted via CD45RO/CCR7/CD25/CD127/CD95/CD27. This receptor was identified in a middle-aged woman in good health. The sequenced sample was central memory CD4+ T cells from blood. The V and J genes are TRBV11-2 and TRBJ2-1, with 8 bases matching TRBD2. CDR3 loop: CASRGGRGGYNEQFF. In DNA, the CDR3 is TGTGCCAGCAGGGGGGGACGCGGGGGGTACAATGAGCAGTTCTTC. Full variable domain (missing parts from reference TRBV11-2 and TRBJ2-1): EAGVAQSPRYKIIEKRQSVAFWCNPISGHATLYWYQQILGQGPKLLIQFQNNGVVDDSQLPKDRFSAERLKGVDSTLKIQPAKLEDSAVYLCASRGGRGGYNEQFFGPGTRLTVL.